The 5 T cell receptor beta chains below were found in one sample sequenced in a study of CXCR3-negative and CXCR3-positive naive CD8 T cells. Through 5' RACE with UMI labels, the TRB cDNA libraries were prepared. Using the 5' RACE reads, TCRdb records one entry per CDR3 protein without DNA. In all, the sample yields some 130,000 distinct CDR3 sequences. The source material was naive CXCR3- CD8+ T cells from blood. The subset denotes: CD45RO-CCR7+CD27+CD95- naive CD8+ T cells lacking CXCR3 (TNR3-). The receptors were sampled from a human donor in good health. Some clones in this sample may be carry-over from other donors' samples.

The V and J genes are TRBV29-1 and TRBJ2-1. The CDR3 runs to 11 residues. The germline gives CDR1 SQVTM, CDR2 ANQGSEA. The CDR3 sequence: CSVDTANEQFF.

The chain joins TRBV7-3 to TRBJ1-1; TCRdb names TRBD1, which stays unverified in the absence of DNA. The germline gives CDR1 SGHTA, CDR2 FQGTGA. The CDR3 is 15 amino acids. The CDR3 region is CASSLTPTGPAEAFF.

V and J are TRBV6-1 and TRBJ2-2; TCRdb's assignment of TRBD1 cannot be checked, as there is no DNA. Germline-derived CDR1 and CDR2 are MNHNS and SASEGT. This CDR3 has 15 residues. The CDR3 protein is CASSGRQGSHGELFF.

The rearrangement uses TRBV7-2 and TRBJ2-7; with no DNA, the TCRdb D assignment of TRBD1 cannot be verified. The CDR3 runs to 15 residues. CDR1 and CDR2 (germline): SGHTA, FQGNSA. CDR3 residues: CASSLGGGGPYEQYF.

The chain is built from TRBV28 and TRBJ1-2; the TCRdb call, TRBD1, lacks DNA for checking. The CDR3 covers 13 residues. The V gene's germline CDR1 is MDHEN and CDR2 SYDVKM. The CDR3: CASSFPKGNGYTF.